This T cell receptor beta chain was sequenced for a study of control samples from healthy donors and cancer patients. TCRdb's table, derived via immunoSEQ multiplex PCR, lists solely in-frame clones and lacks some. This table has 130,000 or so clones, 90% to 95% appearing once. Sequences were obtained from blood. The receptor was isolated from a man aged 40-49 years in good health.

The CDR3 spells CAIGSRTGSDEQYF. CDR3 DNA: TGTGCCATCGGTTCCAGGACAGGGTCGGACGAGCAGTACTTC. The rearrangement joins TRBV10-3 to TRBJ2-7; TRBD1 matches at 8 bases. This CDR3 has 14 amino acids. Germline V gives CDR1 ENHRY, CDR2 SYGVKD. The ends lost 8 bases at V and 5 bases at J; junction bases unmatched: 11.